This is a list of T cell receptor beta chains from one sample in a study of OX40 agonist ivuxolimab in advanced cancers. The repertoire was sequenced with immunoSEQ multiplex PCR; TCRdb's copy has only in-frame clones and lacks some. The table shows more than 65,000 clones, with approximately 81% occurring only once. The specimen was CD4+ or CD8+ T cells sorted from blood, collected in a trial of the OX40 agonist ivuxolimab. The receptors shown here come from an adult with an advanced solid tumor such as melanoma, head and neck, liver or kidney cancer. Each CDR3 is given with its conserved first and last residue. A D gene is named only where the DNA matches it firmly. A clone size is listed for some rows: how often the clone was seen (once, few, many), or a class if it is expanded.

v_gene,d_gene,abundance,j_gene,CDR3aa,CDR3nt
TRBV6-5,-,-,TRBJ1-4,CASSPGRGNEKLFF,TGTGCCAGCAGTCCGGGACGGGGAAATGAAAAACTGTTTTTT
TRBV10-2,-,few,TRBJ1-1,CASGSMNTEAFF,TGCGCCAGCGGGAGTATGAACACTGAAGCTTTCTTT
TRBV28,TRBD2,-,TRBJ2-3,CASSSGRAGGTDTQYF,TGTGCCAGCAGTTCAGGACGCGCGGGGGGCACAGATACGCAGTATTTT
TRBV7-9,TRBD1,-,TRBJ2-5,CASSSWDRDARKTQYF,TGTGCCAGCAGCTCGTGGGACAGGGATGCTAGAAAGACCCAGTACTTC
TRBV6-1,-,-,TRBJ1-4,CASSEVLGNEKLFF,TGTGCCAGCAGTGAAGTCTTGGGGAATGAAAAACTGTTTTTT
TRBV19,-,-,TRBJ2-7,CASSTPQGVYEQYF,TGTGCCAGTAGTACACCACAGGGAGTCTACGAGCAGTACTTC
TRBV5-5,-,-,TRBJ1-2,CASSLGGVTNYGYTF,TGTGCCAGCAGCCTAGGAGGGGTAACTAACTATGGCTACACCTTC
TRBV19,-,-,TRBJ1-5,CATLDPRSGNQPQHF,TGTGCCACCCTAGACCCCCGCAGTGGCAATCAGCCCCAGCATTTT
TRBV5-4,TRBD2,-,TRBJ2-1,CASSPRTSHNEQFF,TGTGCCAGCAGCCCCCGGACTAGCCACAATGAGCAGTTCTTC
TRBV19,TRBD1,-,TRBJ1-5,CASSIEDRERQPQHF,TGTGCCAGTAGTATAGAAGACAGGGAACGGCAGCCCCAGCATTTT
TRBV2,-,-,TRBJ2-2,CASSTDTNTGELFF,TGTGCCAGCAGCACGGACACTAACACCGGGGAGCTGTTTTTT
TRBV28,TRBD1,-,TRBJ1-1,CASRQPAGGGTDFF,TGTGCCAGCAGGCAACCCGCAGGGGGCGGAACTGATTTCTTT
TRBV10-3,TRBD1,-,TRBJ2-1,CAINGTGDNEQFF,TGTGCCATCAACGGGACAGGGGACAATGAGCAGTTCTTC
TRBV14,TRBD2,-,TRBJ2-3,CASSPGLAGGLVRSDTQYF,TGTGCCAGCAGCCCTGGACTAGCGGGAGGCCTAGTCAGATCAGATACGCAGTATTTT
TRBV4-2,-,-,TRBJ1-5,CASSPQSAKGNQPQHF,TGTGCCAGCAGCCCTCAGTCCGCTAAGGGCAATCAGCCCCAGCATTTT
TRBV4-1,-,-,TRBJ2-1,CASSPGLQFHNEQFF,TGCGCCAGCAGCCCGGGACTTCAATTTCACAATGAGCAGTTCTTC
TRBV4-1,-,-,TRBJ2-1,CASSQGADSPYNEQFF,TGCGCCAGCAGCCAAGGGGCGGACAGTCCCTACAATGAGCAGTTCTTC
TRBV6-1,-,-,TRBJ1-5,CASSPRGGLQPQHF,TGTGCCAGCAGTCCCCGAGGGGGTTTGCAGCCCCAGCATTTT
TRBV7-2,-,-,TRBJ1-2,CASSTGTSGSLNYGYTF,TGTGCCAGCAGCACAGGGACTAGCGGGAGTCTCAACTATGGCTACACCTTC
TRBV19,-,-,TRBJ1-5,CASSIGGHPNQPQHF,TGTGCCAGTAGTATCGGGGGACACCCCAATCAGCCCCAGCATTTT
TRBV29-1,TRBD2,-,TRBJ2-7,CSVGLAGRAYEQYF,TGCAGCGTAGGGTTGGCGGGGAGGGCCTACGAGCAGTACTTC
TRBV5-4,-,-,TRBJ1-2,CASSLGYEFYGYTF,TGTGCCAGCAGCTTGGGTTACGAGTTTTATGGCTACACCTTC
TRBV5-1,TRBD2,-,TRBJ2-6,CASSDAGEPSGANVLTF,TGCGCCAGCAGCGATGCGGGAGAGCCCTCTGGGGCCAACGTCCTGACTTTC
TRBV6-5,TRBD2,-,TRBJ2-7,CASRGLAGNSYEQYF,TGTGCCAGCAGGGGACTAGCGGGTAACTCCTACGAGCAGTACTTC
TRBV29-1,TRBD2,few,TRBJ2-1,CSVTLAGVFYEQFF,TGCAGCGTAACACTAGCGGGAGTATTTTATGAGCAGTTCTTC
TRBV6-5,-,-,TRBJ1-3,CATSRGELLYF,TGTGCCACCTCCCGGGGGGAGCTTCTATATTTT
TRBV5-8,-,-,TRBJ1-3,CASSFGTASGNTIYF,TGTGCCAGCAGCTTCGGGACGGCCTCTGGAAACACCATATATTTT
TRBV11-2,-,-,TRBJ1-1,CASSRQDSAAFF,TGTGCCAGCAGCCGACAGGACAGCGCAGCTTTCTTT
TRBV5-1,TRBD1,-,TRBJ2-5,CASSLEGQGVTQYF,TGCGCCAGCAGCTTGGAAGGACAGGGGGTGACCCAGTACTTC
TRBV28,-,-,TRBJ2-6,CASSSKRALSGANVLTF,TGTGCCAGCAGTTCCAAGCGGGCCCTCTCTGGGGCCAACGTCCTGACTTTC
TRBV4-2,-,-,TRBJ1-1,CASSRQDGLNTEAFF,TGTGCCAGCAGCCGACAGGACGGCTTGAACACTGAAGCTTTCTTT
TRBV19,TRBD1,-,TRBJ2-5,CASSDTGGRETQYF,TGTGCCAGTAGTGATACAGGGGGCCGCGAGACCCAGTACTTC
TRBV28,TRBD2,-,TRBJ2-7,CASSLWTIAGGHYEQYF,TGTGCCAGCAGTTTATGGACCATAGCGGGAGGACACTACGAGCAGTACTTC
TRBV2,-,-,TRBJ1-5,CASTRLRQANQPQHF,TGTGCCAGCACGCGCTTGCGGCAGGCCAATCAACCCCAGCATTTT
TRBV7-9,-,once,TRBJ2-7,CASSLSPGDYEQYF,TGTGCCAGCAGCTTAAGTCCGGGAGACTACGAGCAGTACTTC
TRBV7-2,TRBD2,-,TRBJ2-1,CASSLSSSGSGEQFF,TGTGCCAGCAGCCTTAGTTCTAGCGGGAGCGGTGAGCAGTTCTTC
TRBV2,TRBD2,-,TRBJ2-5,CASRVNSGIEVVQETQYF,TGTGCCAGCAGGGTGAATAGCGGGATTGAGGTGGTCCAAGAGACCCAGTACTTC
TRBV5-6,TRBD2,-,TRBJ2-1,CASSPRRGGTYSYNEQFF,TGTGCCAGCAGCCCGAGACGGGGGGGCACTTATTCCTACAATGAGCAGTTCTTC
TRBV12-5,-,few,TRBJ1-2,CASGLGEANYGYTF,TGTGCTAGTGGTTTGGGGGAAGCTAACTATGGCTACACCTTC
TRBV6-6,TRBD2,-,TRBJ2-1,CASSRSGRADNEQFF,TGTGCCAGCAGTCGTAGCGGGAGAGCAGACAATGAGCAGTTCTTC
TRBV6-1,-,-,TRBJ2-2,CASSTNFHGELFF,TGTGCCAGCAGTACAAATTTCCACGGGGAGCTGTTTTTT
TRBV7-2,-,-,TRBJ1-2,CASSPGPGGYTF,TGTGCCAGCAGCCCCGGACCTGGGGGCTACACCTTC
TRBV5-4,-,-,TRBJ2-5,CASSLGLTQYF,TGTGCCAGCAGCTTAGGTTTGACCCAGTACTTC
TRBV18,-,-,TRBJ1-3,CASSPERSSGNTIYF,TGTGCCAGCTCACCGGAACGGAGCTCTGGAAACACCATATATTTT
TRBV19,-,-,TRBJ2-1,CASSIRPGGDNEQFF,TGTGCCAGTAGTATACGTCCAGGGGGGGACAATGAGCAGTTCTTC
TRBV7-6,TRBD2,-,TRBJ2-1,CASSQYPGLAGNEQFF,TGTGCCAGCAGTCAATACCCGGGACTAGCGGGCAATGAGCAGTTCTTC
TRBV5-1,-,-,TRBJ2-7,CASSGGGAAYEQYF,TGCGCCAGCAGCGGCGGCGGGGCAGCCTACGAGCAGTACTTC
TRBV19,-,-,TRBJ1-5,CASNPGPDGLRHF,TGTGCCAGTAATCCCGGCCCGGACGGACTGAGGCATTTT
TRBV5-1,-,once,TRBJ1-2,CASSIAPGNYGYTF,TGCGCCAGCAGCATCGCCCCAGGGAACTATGGCTACACCTTC
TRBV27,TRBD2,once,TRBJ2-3,CASSFGGLAGTDTQYF,TGTGCCAGCAGTTTCGGGGGACTAGCGGGCACAGATACGCAGTATTTT
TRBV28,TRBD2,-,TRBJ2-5,CASRLAGAETQYF,TGTGCCAGCAGACTAGCGGGAGCGGAGACCCAGTACTTC